Shown below are 29 T cell receptor beta chains from a single sample sequenced in a study of shared clonotypes between healthy human individuals. Using immunoSEQ multiplex PCR, the repertoire was profiled, and TCRdb retains in-frame clones only, with some absent. This repertoire shows some 490,000 clones, more than 65% found once; its top ten account for about 13%. The sample comprised PBMCs. These receptors all come from a woman between 40 and 50 years old in good health. Some clones in this sample may be carry-over from other donors' samples.

The V call is TRBV7-2, the J call TRBJ2-7; tentatively, D is TRBD2 (5 bases). There are 12 residues in the CDR3. Germline V gene data show CDR1 as SGHTA and CDR2 as FQGNSA. The V gene lost 6 bases and the J gene lost 4 bases, with 10 bases spanning the gap. CDR3 DNA: TGTGCCAGCAGTTCTACGGGGTACGAGCAGTACTTC. Protein sequence: CASSSTGYEQYF.

The genes are TRBV2 and TRBJ2-1; 10 bases align to TRBD2. J gave up 10 bases and V 6 bases, and 15 bases lay outside the gene matches. Looked up from germline, CDR1 is SNHLY and CDR2 is FYNNEI. The CDR3 contains 16 residues. CDR3 sequence reads: CASRRASGGPLGEQFF. CDR3 nucleotides: TGTGCCAGCAGGAGGGCTAGCGGGGGCCCCCTTGGGGAGCAGTTCTTC. The whole variable domain, filled in from reference TRBV2 and TRBJ2-1, reads EPEVTQTPSHQVTQMGQEVILRCVPISNHLYFYWYRQILGQKVEFLVSFYNNEISEKSEIFDDQFSVERPDGSNFTLKIRSTKLEDSAMYFCASRRASGGPLGEQFFGPGTRLTVL.

The chain joins TRBV6-6 to TRBJ2-6, with D uncertain. Trimming pared 0 bases from V and 0 bases from J, leaving 6 bases between. This CDR3 comprises 16 residues. In germline, CDR1 is MNHNY, CDR2 SVGAGI (reference sequence). CDR3 DNA sequence: TGTGCCAGCAGTTACTCTCGGAGCTCTGGGGCCAACGTCCTGACTTTC. It yields the protein CASSYSRSSGANVLTF.

The rearrangement links TRBV7-2 to TRBJ2-7; D uncertain. Germline V gene sequence: CDR1 SGHTA, CDR2 FQGNSA. This CDR3 spans 14 amino acids. V was pared by 0 bases and J by 3 bases, with 9 bases between. CDR3 DNA: TGTGCCAGCAGCTTAGCGCGGTGGGGCTACGAGCAGTACTTC. It codes for CASSLARWGYEQYF.

The V call is TRBV11-2, the J call TRBJ2-7, with D perhaps matching TRBD1 (6 bases). This CDR3 region has 17 residues. Germline CDR1 reads SGHAT; CDR2 reads FQNNGV. The V and J ends lost 0 bases and 3 bases respectively, with 18 bases between them. The CDR3 DNA reads TGTGCCAGCAGCTTAGATCAGGGGACACATCAAATCTACGAGCAGTACTTC. This sequence encodes CASSLDQGTHQIYEQYF.

V is TRBV7-8 and J is TRBJ2-7, with D possibly matching TRBD1 (6 bases). The length of the CDR3 is 15 residues. The V and J ends lost 5 bases and 0 bases respectively, with 14 bases between them. Per the germline V gene, CDR1 is SGHVS and CDR2 is FQNEAQ. The CDR3 nucleotides are TGTGCCAGCAGCCCCCCCGGACAGACCTCCTACGAGCAGTACTTC. Translating it yields CASSPPGQTSYEQYF. Supplemented by reference TRBV7-8 and TRBJ2-7, the full variable domain reads GAGVSQSPRYKVAKRGQDVALRCDPISGHVSLFWYQQALGQGPEFLTYFQNEAQLDKSGLPSDRFFAERPEGSVSTLKIQRTQQEDSAVYLCASSPPGQTSYEQYFGPGTRLTVT.

A remark on this clone: With a far larger clone one base away, a read error is the likely cause. The genes are TRBV5-6 and TRBJ2-7; possible D gene TRBD1, 6 bases. CDR1 and CDR2 from the germline V gene are SGHDT and YYEEEE. This CDR3 contains 14 residues. Written as DNA, the CDR3 is TGTGCCAGCAGCTATCAGCAGGGGCCCTACGAGAAGTACTTC. This sequence encodes CASSYQQGPYEKYF.

Points on this clone: This same CDR3 is encoded by further DNA sequences in the sample. The V gene is TRBV28, the J gene TRBJ2-7; no firm D call. Germline CDR1 MDHEN, CDR2 SYDVKM. This CDR3 comprises 12 residues. Trimming took 3 bases from V and 3 from J, leaving 6 bases between them. Written as DNA, the CDR3 is TGTGCCAGCAGTTTGGGTGTCTACGAGCAGTACTTC. Encoded protein: CASSLGVYEQYF.

Notes on this clone: A far more abundant clone sits one base away, making this likely a read error. This chain joins TRBV30 and TRBJ1-5, with D uncertain. Trimming cost V 0 bases and J 3 bases, with 15 bases left between them. CDR1 GTSNPN and CDR2 SVGIG come from the germline V gene (reference sequence). The CDR3 spans 16 residues. The CDR3 spells CAWSVQFGTYNQPQHF. The CDR3 nucleotides are TGTGCCTGGAGTGTACAGTTCGGTACCTACAATCAGCCCCAGCATTTT.

On this clone itself: With a much larger clone just one base away, this may be a read error. Within the sample, other DNA sequences also encode this same CDR3. CDR3 sequence reads: CASSGSFEGGETQYF. In nucleotides, the CDR3 is TGTGCCAGTAGTGGGTCTTTCGAGGGAGGAGAGACCCAGTACTTC. The V and J genes are TRBV6-1 and TRBJ2-5; tentative D call: TRBD2 (6 bases). The germline V gene has CDR1 MNHNS and CDR2 SASEGT. The CDR3 has 15 amino acids.

This clone appeared many times. Other nucleotide sequences from this sample produce the same CDR3. The chain couples TRBV19 to TRBJ2-6; D not resolved. The CDR3 spans 16 residues. Germline V gene data show CDR1 as LNHDA and CDR2 as SQIVND (reference sequence). Trimming shortened V by 5 bases and J by 0 bases, and 11 bases separated the two germline ends. CDR3 sequence (DNA): TGTGCCAGTAGTCCGCGGACGGCCTCTGGGGCCAACGTCCTGACTTTC. Residues: CASSPRTASGANVLTF.

Details on this clone: The likely explanation is a read error, given a far larger clone one base away. This sequence joins TRBV19 and TRBJ1-4, with D hard to call. This CDR3 has 14 amino acids. Germline-derived CDR1 and CDR2 are LNHDA and SQIVND (reference sequence). The CDR3 protein is CASSLMATNGKLFF. The CDR3 DNA is TGTGCCAGTAGTCTGATGGCAACTAATGGAAAACTGTTTTTT.

The J gene is TRBJ2-7, the V gene TRBV25-1, with D tentatively TRBD1 or TRBD2 (6 bases each). V lost 4 bases and J lost 2, with 18 bases in between. The CDR3 sequence is 16 residues long. Germline CDR1 and CDR2: MGHDK and SYGVNS. CDR3 sequence: CASSGGAGLKPYEQYF. The CDR3 DNA is TGTGCCAGCAGTGGGGGGGCGGGGTTAAAGCCCTACGAGCAGTACTTC.

The chain recombines TRBV5-4 with TRBJ2-5; D may be TRBD1 (6 bases). Germline CDR1 reads SGHNT; CDR2 reads YYREEE (reference sequence). This CDR3 contains 14 residues. Deletions cut 4 bases from V and 2 bases from J, with 12 bases between. CDR3 region: CASSPDSRQETQYF. The CDR3 nucleotides read TGTGCCAGCAGCCCGGACAGCAGACAAGAGACCCAGTACTTC.

This clone appeared many times. Other DNA sequences in this specimen translate into the identical CDR3. The chain employs TRBV6-5 and TRBJ2-2; D gene uncertain. Germline-derived CDR1 and CDR2 are MNHEY and SVGAGI. Trimming removed 6 bases from V and 2 bases from J, with 7 bases in between. CDR3 length: 13 residues. The CDR3 DNA reads TGTGCCAGCAGACCTCTAAACACCGGGGAGCTGTTTTTT. Encoded protein: CASRPLNTGELFF.

This clone has at least ten counts. Other DNA sequences within the sample encode an identical CDR3. V and J are TRBV15 and TRBJ2-3; TRBD2 aligns across 8 bases. The CDR3 is 16 residues long. Trimming at V came to 8 bases and at J to 2 bases, leaving 12 bases not matched to a gene. Germline values: CDR1 LNHNV, CDR2 YYDKDF (reference sequence). The CDR3 DNA reads as TGTGCCACCGTACCCCGGTTTAGCGGGACCACAGATACGCAGTATTTT. This sequence encodes CATVPRFSGTTDTQYF.

The chain carries TRBV6-5 and TRBJ2-7; 10 nucleotides match TRBD1. The J call may be wrong; the DNA end is better matched by TRBJ2-5. There are 14 residues in the CDR3. Germline CDR1 is MNHEY and CDR2 is SVGAGI. The CDR3 nucleotides are TGTGCCAGCAGTCCCGGGACAGGGGTCGAGACCCAGTACTTC. Translated, it gives CASSPGTGVETQYF.

CDR3 protein: CASLYRGEDEQYF. CDR3 DNA: TGCGCCAGCTTATATCGGGGGGAGGACGAGCAGTACTTC. This sequence joins TRBV10-1 and TRBJ2-7, with 7 bases lining up with TRBD2. Per the germline V gene, CDR1 is WNHNN and CDR2 is SYGVQD (reference sequence). The CDR3 loop spans 13 amino acids. V dropped 8 bases and J dropped 5; count of bases not matched to a gene: 9.

The V gene is TRBV7-3, the J gene TRBJ2-5; 7 bases fit TRBD1. Germline V gene lookup returns CDR1 SGHTA and CDR2 FQGTGA. There are 13 residues in the CDR3. V lost 4 bases and J lost 5; bases outside the gene matches: 4. The DNA for the CDR3 is TGTGCCAGCAGCTCCTCAGGGGGTGAGACCCAGTACTTC. Protein: CASSSSGGETQYF.

To note about this clone: Since a far larger clone is one base different, this is likely a read error. The V and J genes are TRBV27 and TRBJ1-1, with a tentative D call TRBD1 (5 bases). CDR3 length: 14 residues. The V gene's germline CDR1 is MNHEY and CDR2 SMNVEV (reference sequence). The CDR3 is CASSRGTQNTEASF. CDR3 bases: TGTGCCAGCAGCCGTGGGACGCAGAACACTGAAGCTTCCTTT.

The chain has TRBV19 and TRBJ2-3, with D perhaps matching TRBD1 or TRBD2 (5 bases each). The CDR3 is made up of 13 amino acids. CDR1 and CDR2 (germline): LNHDA, SQIVND (reference sequence). Trimming stripped 6 bases from V and 1 base from J, with 8 bases between. The CDR3, as DNA: TGTGCCAGTAGCCGGGACCGCACAGATACGCAGTATTTT. It specifies CASSRDRTDTQYF.

The CDR3 nucleotides read TGTGCCAGCAGCTACGGGACAGGAGCCGTGGAGACCCAGTACTTC. Translated: CASSYGTGAVETQYF. The J gene is TRBJ2-5, the V gene TRBV11-1, with 8 bases that match TRBD1. CDR3 length equals 15 residues. Looked up from germline, CDR1 is SGHAT and CDR2 is FQDESV (reference sequence). The V gene end was trimmed by 4 bases and the J gene end by 5 bases; junction bases not matched to a gene: 9.

The rearrangement uses TRBV6-1 and TRBJ2-2; D might be TRBD1 (5 bases). The CDR3 runs to 15 residues. The V end was cut by 2 bases, the J end by 0 bases, with 7 bases between. Germline assignment: CDR1 MNHNS and CDR2 SASEGT. The CDR3 loop reads CASSEQGANTGELFF. As DNA, the CDR3 is TGTGCCAGCAGTGAACAGGGTGCGAACACCGGGGAGCTGTTTTTT.

This chain links TRBV10-3 with TRBJ2-1; 7 bases map to TRBD2. This CDR3 has 14 amino acids. The junction had 5 bases not matched to a gene; V was cut back by 4 bases and J by 5 bases. The germline gives CDR1 ENHRY, CDR2 SYGVKD. CDR3 bases: TGTGCCATCAGTGCTCGGGCGGGGGACAATGAGCAGTTCTTC. This translates into CAISARAGDNEQFF.

The chain joins TRBV7-3 to TRBJ2-1; 11 nucleotides line up with TRBD2. V lost 2 bases and J lost 8; bases outside the gene matches: 5. Germline V gives CDR1 SGHTA, CDR2 FQGTGA. The CDR3 is 15 residues long. The CDR3 bases are TGTGCCAGCAGCTTATTTCTAGCGGGAGGTGATGAGCAGTTCTTC. This sequence encodes CASSLFLAGGDEQFF.

V and J are TRBV7-3 and TRBJ2-1, with TRBD2 matching 10 bases. V dropped 0 bases and J dropped 11; count of bases not matched to a gene: 13. Per the germline V gene, CDR1 is SGHTA and CDR2 is FQGTGA. This CDR3 is 17 amino acids long. The CDR3 spells CASSLTTGTLAGSKQFF. The CDR3 nucleotides read TGTGCCAGCAGCTTAACCACGGGGACACTAGCGGGAAGCAAGCAGTTCTTC.

Notes on this clone: A far larger clone is a single base away, which makes a read error likely. The genes are TRBV16 and TRBJ1-1, with a possible D match to TRBD1 (6 bases). Germline V gene sequence: CDR1 KGHSY, CDR2 FQNENV. The ends were cut back, 5 bases at V and 4 bases at J, with 14 bases in the middle. CDR3 size: 14 residues. For the CDR3, the DNA is TGTGCCAGCAGCAACTCGGGGGCATGCACTGAAGCTTTCTTT. This codes for CASSNSGACTEAFF.

In its sample, this clone was seen many times. Other nucleotide sequences in the sample specify the same CDR3. This sequence joins TRBV7-2 and TRBJ2-1, with TRBD1 matching 9 bases. The CDR3 has 13 residues. V lost 5 bases and J lost 10; bases outside the gene matches: 6. Germline V gene sequence: CDR1 SGHTA, CDR2 FQGNSA. CDR3 in DNA: TGTGCCAGCAGCCCCGGACAGGGGCTAGAGCAGTTCTTC. Its protein is CASSPGQGLEQFF.

CDR3 sequence: CASSTPGGATGELFF. The DNA of the CDR3 is TGTGCCAGCAGTACCCCAGGGGGCGCAACCGGGGAGCTGTTTTTT. The chain joins TRBV28 to TRBJ2-2; TRBD1 matches 8 bases. This CDR3 has 15 amino acids. Trimming removed 5 bases from V and 5 bases from J; junction bases left unmatched: 7. The germline gives CDR1 MDHEN, CDR2 SYDVKM.